These 28 T cell receptor beta chains share one sample of origin, sequenced in a study of OX40 agonist ivuxolimab in advanced cancers. Profiled with immunoSEQ multiplex PCR; TCRdb holds only in-frame clones, not every one. The data show approximately 81,000 clones, about 93% seen once. The sequencing here drew on CD4+ or CD8+ T cells sorted from blood, taken in a trial of the OX40 agonist ivuxolimab. The receptors were sampled from an adult with an advanced solid tumor such as melanoma, head and neck, liver or kidney cancer.

V usage is TRBV9 and J usage is TRBJ1-4, with D unresolved. The germline CDR1 and CDR2 sequences are SGDLS and YYNGEE. V dropped 0 bases and J dropped 8 bases, with 14 bases sitting between them. The CDR3 sequence is 15 residues long. The CDR3, as DNA: TGTGCCAGCAGCGTAGATTTGGGGATCGGAGAAAAACTGTTTTTT. Its protein product is CASSVDLGIGEKLFF. The whole variable domain, remainder taken from reference TRBV9 and TRBJ1-4, is DSGVTQTPKHLITATGQRVTLRCSPRSGDLSVYWYQQSLDQGLQFLIQYYNGEERAKGNILERFSAQQFPDLHSELNLSSLELGDSALYFCASSVDLGIGEKLFFGSGTQLSVL.

The CDR3 coding sequence is TGCAGCGTTGAGTACCGGGACAGGGGCGACTACGAGCAGTACTTC. Its translation is CSVEYRDRGDYEQYF. The chain employs TRBV29-1 and TRBJ2-7; 10 bases map to TRBD1. The CDR3 is 15 amino acids. The V gene's germline CDR1 is SQVTM and CDR2 ANQGSEA. Germline trimming cut 3 bases from V and 3 bases from J; bases unmatched to any gene: 8.

The table lists this clone with a count of one. The chain employs TRBV28 and TRBJ1-1, with D uncertain. Trimming removed 2 bases at V and 6 bases at J, with 10 bases between. The CDR3 runs to 13 residues. Germline lookup yields CDR1 MDHEN and CDR2 SYDVKM. In nucleotides, the CDR3 is TGTGCCAGCAGTTTACGCTTGGTCCCTGAAGCTTTCTTT. Protein: CASSLRLVPEAFF.

V gene TRBV25-1 combines with J gene TRBJ1-1; no clear D. CDR3 size: 12 residues. The germline gives CDR1 MGHDK, CDR2 SYGVNS. Trimming stripped 3 bases from V and 5 bases from J, with 7 bases between. The CDR3 sequence: CASSDSGTEAFF. CDR3 coding DNA: TGTGCCAGCAGTGATTCCGGGACTGAAGCTTTCTTT.

This clone was seen a few times. This rearrangement joins TRBV28 to TRBJ1-5, with D possibly TRBD1 on 5 matching bases. This CDR3 is 11 amino acids long. V was trimmed by 8 bases and J by 10 bases, leaving 12 bases between them. Germline CDR1 and CDR2: MDHEN and SYDVKM. CDR3 sequence: CASGDSGPQHF. Here the CDR3 DNA reads TGTGCCAGCGGAGACAGTGGACCCCAGCATTTT.

This clone appeared a few times. The chain joins TRBV29-1 to TRBJ1-1; D is uncertain. Germline-derived CDR1 and CDR2 are SQVTM and ANQGSEA. V gave up 6 bases and J gave up 4 bases, with 12 bases separating them. The CDR3 contains 12 residues. As DNA, the CDR3 is TGCAGCGTCAGAGACCGGGGCACTGAAGCTTTCTTT. Protein product: CSVRDRGTEAFF.

This chain links TRBV11-3 with TRBJ2-3, with unresolved D. This CDR3 contains 12 residues. Per germline, CDR1 SGHNT and CDR2 YENEEA. V lost 2 bases to trimming and J lost 4 bases, with 4 bases between them. The CDR3, as DNA: TGTGCCAGCAGCTTATACTCAGATACGCAGTATTTT. The encoded protein is CASSLYSDTQYF.

This chain's CDR3 is CASSGLNTEAFF. In DNA, the CDR3 is TGTGCCAGCAGCGGGTTGAACACTGAAGCTTTCTTT. This sequence joins TRBV9 and TRBJ1-1; D not certain. Germline values: CDR1 SGDLS, CDR2 YYNGEE. The germline V and J ends were trimmed by 3 bases and 0 bases, with 3 bases remaining between them. The CDR3 sequence is 12 residues long.

The V gene is TRBV29-1, the J gene TRBJ2-5, with 11 bases fitting TRBD2. V lost 3 bases to trimming and J lost 5 bases; unmatched junction nucleotides: 8. CDR1 is SQVTM, CDR2 ANQGSEA, per germline. The CDR3 is 15 amino acids. The DNA of the CDR3 is TGCAGCGTTGAGGCTAGCGGGGGGTTGGGGGAGACCCAGTACTTC. Protein product: CSVEASGGLGETQYF.

Details on this clone: The sample contains more than one DNA sequence encoding this CDR3. V gene TRBV27 combines with J gene TRBJ2-7; no reliable D call. Trimming stripped 6 bases from V and 0 bases from J, with 6 bases between. CDR1 MNHEY and CDR2 SMNVEV come from the germline V gene (reference sequence). The CDR3 has 12 residues. CDR3 sequence: CASSPSSYEQYF. For the CDR3, the DNA is TGTGCCAGCAGCCCCAGCTCCTACGAGCAGTACTTC.

The chain joins TRBV10-3 to TRBJ2-7, with 9 bases that match TRBD1. The CDR3 contains 14 residues. Germline-derived CDR1 and CDR2 are ENHRY and SYGVKD. Germline trimming cut 8 bases from V and 2 bases from J; bases unmatched to any gene: 7. The CDR3 region is CAILADRGTYEQYF. CDR3 sequence (DNA): TGTGCCATCCTCGCGGACAGGGGAACCTACGAGCAGTACTTC.

The chain combines TRBV9 with TRBJ2-6, with D tentatively TRBD1 (6 bases). The germline V gene encodes CDR1 SGDLS and CDR2 YYNGEE. The V gene lost 5 bases and the J gene lost 2 bases, with 17 bases spanning the gap. The CDR3 sequence is 17 residues long. CDR3 region: CASRDRNRAAGANVLTF. CDR3 in DNA: TGTGCCAGCAGGGATCGAAACAGGGCTGCTGGGGCCAACGTCCTGACTTTC.

V gene TRBV27 combines with J gene TRBJ1-2; D not certain. Deletions cut 0 bases from V and 3 bases from J, with 11 bases between. The CDR3 consists of 15 residues. The V gene's germline CDR1 is MNHEY and CDR2 SMNVEV (reference sequence). CDR3 sequence reads: CASSLSSGGDYGYTF. CDR3 sequence (DNA): TGTGCCAGCAGTTTATCATCCGGCGGTGACTATGGCTACACCTTC.

V is TRBV30 and J is TRBJ1-1; D uncertain. The CDR3 has 12 residues. Trimming stripped 0 bases from V and 3 bases from J, with 5 bases between. Looked up from germline, CDR1 is GTSNPN and CDR2 is SVGIG (reference sequence). CDR3 DNA: TGTGCCTGGAGTGTACAATACACTGAAGCTTTCTTT. Translation gives CAWSVQYTEAFF.

This clone was counted once. This chain connects TRBV5-5 to TRBJ1-1, with D possibly being TRBD1 (5 bases). CDR1 SGHKS and CDR2 YYEKEE come from the germline V gene (reference sequence). The CDR3 is made up of 13 amino acids. Trimming took off 6 bases at V and 4 bases at J, with 13 bases between the two ends. CDR3 sequence reads: CASTSRRGTEAFF. CDR3 bases: TGTGCCAGCACCTCCCGAAGGGGCACTGAAGCTTTCTTT.

A single count supports this clone. V is TRBV27 and J is TRBJ2-7; 11 positions agree with TRBD2. The germline gives CDR1 MNHEY, CDR2 SMNVEV (reference sequence). V trimming: 4 bases; J trimming: 4 bases; junction bases outside the gene matches: 6. The CDR3 extends over 15 amino acids. Here the CDR3 DNA reads TGTGCCAGCAGTTATCGGGGACTAGCGGAGTACGAGCAGTACTTC. Protein product: CASSYRGLAEYEQYF.

Note on this clone: One junction end disagrees with the germline gene, perhaps due to a read error. The V call is TRBV19, the J call TRBJ2-1, with no clear D. Germline loops: CDR1 LNHDA, CDR2 SQIVND (reference sequence). There are 12 residues in the CDR3. CDR3 sequence reads: CASSIDLRERFF. The CDR3, as DNA: TGTGCCAGTAGTATAGATCTGCGTGAGCGGTTCTTC.

The rearrangement uses TRBV19 and TRBJ2-7; D assignment may be TRBD1 or TRBD2 (5 bases each). The CDR3 contains 15 residues. Per germline, CDR1 LNHDA and CDR2 SQIVND (reference sequence). Between the trimmed V and J ends, which lost 8 bases and 6 bases, there was a span of 23 bases. The CDR3 reads CASAVTGASHREQYF. The CDR3 bases are TGTGCCAGTGCTGTTACCGGGGCCTCCCACCGCGAGCAGTACTTC.

The CDR3 reads CAPRGKPNQPQHF. The CDR3, as DNA: TGTGCCCCGAGAGGGAAACCCAATCAGCCCCAGCATTTT. The chain joins TRBV28 to TRBJ1-5; D gene ambiguous. The V gene lost 11 bases and the J gene lost 3 bases, with 14 bases spanning the gap. The CDR3 loop spans 13 amino acids. The germline CDR1 and CDR2 sequences are MDHEN and SYDVKM.

The chain joins TRBV19 to TRBJ1-1; D not certain. The germline V gene has CDR1 LNHDA and CDR2 SQIVND (reference sequence). V lost 5 bases and J lost 8, with 12 bases in between. The CDR3 totals 12 residues. The CDR3 reads CASSFAAGEAFF. DNA of the CDR3: TGTGCCAGTAGTTTCGCTGCGGGCGAAGCTTTCTTT.

This chain joins TRBV29-1 and TRBJ2-1, with 10 bases fitting TRBD2. Losses at the gene ends were 1 base for V and 7 bases for J; bases not matched to a gene: 10. Germline values: CDR1 SQVTM, CDR2 ANQGSEA. This CDR3 spans 16 amino acids. CDR3 amino acids: CSVEGASGRLLNEQFF. In DNA, the CDR3 is TGCAGCGTTGAAGGGGCTAGCGGGAGATTATTGAATGAGCAGTTCTTC.

This chain joins TRBV13 and TRBJ1-2, with D maybe TRBD1 (6 bases). The CDR3 is made up of 15 amino acids. With 4 bases removed from V and 1 base from J, the gap between germline ends came to 13 bases. Germline V gene data show CDR1 as PRHDT and CDR2 as FYEKMQ (reference sequence). CDR3 in amino acids: CASSSQGPFNYGYTF. CDR3 bases: TGTGCCAGCAGCTCGCAGGGGCCCTTTAACTATGGCTACACCTTC.

V and J are TRBV10-3 and TRBJ2-5, with TRBD1 identical over 8 bases. CDR3 length: 14 amino acids. The germline gives CDR1 ENHRY, CDR2 SYGVKD. The V gene end was trimmed by 3 bases and the J gene end by 3 bases; junction bases not matched to a gene: 3. CDR3 bases: TGTGCCATCAGTGACCGGACAGGGAAAGAGACCCAGTACTTC. This codes for CAISDRTGKETQYF.

Turning to this clone: Additional DNA sequences in this sample encode the identical CDR3. The chain uses TRBV7-6 and TRBJ2-7; tentatively, D is TRBD2 (6 bases). V gave up 4 bases and J gave up 3 bases, with 7 bases separating them. CDR1 SGHVS and CDR2 FNYEAQ come from the germline V gene. This CDR3 comprises 12 residues. The CDR3 bases are TGTGCCAGCAGCTCGGACTACTACGAGCAGTACTTC. The encoded protein is CASSSDYYEQYF.

V is TRBV28 and J is TRBJ2-7; D call uncertain. This CDR3 region has 16 residues. V gave up 0 bases and J gave up 3 bases, with 15 bases separating them. CDR1 is MDHEN, CDR2 SYDVKM, per germline. The CDR3 is CASSLWEQSKNYEQYF. The CDR3 DNA reads as TGTGCCAGCAGTTTATGGGAACAGAGCAAAAACTACGAGCAGTACTTC.

The chain combines TRBV9 with TRBJ2-3, with D possibly being TRBD1 or TRBD2 (6 bases each). Germline values: CDR1 SGDLS, CDR2 YYNGEE. The CDR3 spans 15 residues. Trimming stripped 0 bases from V and 5 bases from J, with 13 bases between. The chain's CDR3 is CASSVEGGSGDTQYF. The CDR3 region has the DNA TGTGCCAGCAGCGTAGAGGGGGGCAGTGGAGATACGCAGTATTTT.

This rearrangement joins TRBV5-1 to TRBJ2-7, with unresolved D. Per germline, CDR1 SGHRS and CDR2 YFSETQ. The CDR3 has 13 residues. Trimming shortened V by 0 bases and J by 6 bases, and 10 bases separated the two germline ends. CDR3 sequence: CASSLESPREQYF. DNA for the CDR3: TGCGCCAGCAGCTTGGAATCCCCCCGCGAGCAGTACTTC.

The V call is TRBV2, the J call TRBJ2-6; D might be TRBD1 (5 bases). Trimming stripped 6 bases from V and 0 bases from J, with 6 bases between. The CDR3 extends over 14 amino acids. Germline V gives CDR1 SNHLY, CDR2 FYNNEI. CDR3 protein: CASSDSSGANVLTF. The DNA for the CDR3 is TGTGCCAGCAGCGACAGCTCTGGGGCCAACGTCCTGACTTTC. The full variable domain, with the rest looked up from reference TRBV2 and TRBJ2-6, is EPEVTQTPSHQVTQMGQEVILRCVPISNHLYFYWYRQILGQKVEFLVSFYNNEISEKSEIFDDQFSVERPDGSNFTLKIRSTKLEDSAMYFCASSDSSGANVLTFGAGSRLTVL.